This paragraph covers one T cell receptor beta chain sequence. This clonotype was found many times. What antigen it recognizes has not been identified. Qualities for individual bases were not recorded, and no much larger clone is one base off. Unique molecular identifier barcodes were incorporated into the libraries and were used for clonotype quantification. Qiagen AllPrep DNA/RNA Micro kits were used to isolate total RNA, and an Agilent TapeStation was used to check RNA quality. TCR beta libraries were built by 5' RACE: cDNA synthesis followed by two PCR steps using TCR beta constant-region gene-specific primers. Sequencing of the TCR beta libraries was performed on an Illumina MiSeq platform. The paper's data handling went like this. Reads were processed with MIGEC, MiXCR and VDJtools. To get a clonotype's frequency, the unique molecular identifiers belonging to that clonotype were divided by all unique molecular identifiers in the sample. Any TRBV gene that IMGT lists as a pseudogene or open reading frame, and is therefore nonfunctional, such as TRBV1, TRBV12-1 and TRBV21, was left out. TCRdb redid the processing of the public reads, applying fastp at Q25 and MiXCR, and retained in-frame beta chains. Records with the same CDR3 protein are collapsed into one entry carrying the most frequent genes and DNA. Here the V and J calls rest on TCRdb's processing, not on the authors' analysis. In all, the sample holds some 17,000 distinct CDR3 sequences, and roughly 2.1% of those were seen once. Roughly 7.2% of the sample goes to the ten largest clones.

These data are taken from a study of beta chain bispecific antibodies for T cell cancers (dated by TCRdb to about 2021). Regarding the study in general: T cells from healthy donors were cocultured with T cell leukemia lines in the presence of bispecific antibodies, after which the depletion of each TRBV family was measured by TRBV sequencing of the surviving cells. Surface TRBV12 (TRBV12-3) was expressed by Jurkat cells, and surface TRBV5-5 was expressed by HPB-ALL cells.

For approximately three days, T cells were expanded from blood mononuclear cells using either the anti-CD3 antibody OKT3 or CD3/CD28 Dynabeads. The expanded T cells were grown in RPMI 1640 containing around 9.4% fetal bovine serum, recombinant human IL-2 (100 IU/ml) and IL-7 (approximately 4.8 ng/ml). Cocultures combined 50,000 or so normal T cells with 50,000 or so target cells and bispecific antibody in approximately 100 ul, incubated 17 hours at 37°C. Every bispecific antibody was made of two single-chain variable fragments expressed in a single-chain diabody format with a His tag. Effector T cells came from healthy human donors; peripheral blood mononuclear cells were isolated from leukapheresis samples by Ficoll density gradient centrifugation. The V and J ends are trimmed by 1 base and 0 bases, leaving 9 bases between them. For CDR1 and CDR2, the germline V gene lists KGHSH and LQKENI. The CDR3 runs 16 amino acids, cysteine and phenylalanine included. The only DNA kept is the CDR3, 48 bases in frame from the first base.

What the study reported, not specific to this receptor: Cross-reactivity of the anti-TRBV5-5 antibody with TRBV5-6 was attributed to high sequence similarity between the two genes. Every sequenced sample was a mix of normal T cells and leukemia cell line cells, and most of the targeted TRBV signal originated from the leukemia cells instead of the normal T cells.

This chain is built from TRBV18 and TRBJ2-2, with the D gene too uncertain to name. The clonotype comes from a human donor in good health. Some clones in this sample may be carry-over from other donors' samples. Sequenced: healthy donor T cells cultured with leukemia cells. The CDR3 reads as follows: CASSPQLGTNTGELFF. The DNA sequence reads TGTGCCAGCTCACCACAATTAGGAACGAACACCGGGGAGCTGTTTTTT.